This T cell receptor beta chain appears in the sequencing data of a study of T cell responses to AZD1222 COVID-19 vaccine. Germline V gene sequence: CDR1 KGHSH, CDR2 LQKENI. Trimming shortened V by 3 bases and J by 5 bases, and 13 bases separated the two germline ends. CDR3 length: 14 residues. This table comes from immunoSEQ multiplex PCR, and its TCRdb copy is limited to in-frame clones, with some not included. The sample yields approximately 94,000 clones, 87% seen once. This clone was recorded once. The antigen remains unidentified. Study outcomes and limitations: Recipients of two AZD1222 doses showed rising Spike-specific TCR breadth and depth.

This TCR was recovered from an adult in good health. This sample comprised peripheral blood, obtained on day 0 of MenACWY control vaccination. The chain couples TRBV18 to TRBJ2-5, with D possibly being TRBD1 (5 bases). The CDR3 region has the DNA TGTGCCAGCTCACCCCTGGGGCATGGGGAGACCCAGTACTTC. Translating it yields CASSPLGHGETQYF. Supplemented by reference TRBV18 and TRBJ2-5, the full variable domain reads NAGVMQNPRHLVRRRGQEARLRCSPMKGHSHVYWYRQLPEEGLKFMVYLQKENIIDESGMPKERFSAEFPKEGPSILRIQQVVRGDSAAYFCASSPLGHGETQYFGPGTRLLVL.